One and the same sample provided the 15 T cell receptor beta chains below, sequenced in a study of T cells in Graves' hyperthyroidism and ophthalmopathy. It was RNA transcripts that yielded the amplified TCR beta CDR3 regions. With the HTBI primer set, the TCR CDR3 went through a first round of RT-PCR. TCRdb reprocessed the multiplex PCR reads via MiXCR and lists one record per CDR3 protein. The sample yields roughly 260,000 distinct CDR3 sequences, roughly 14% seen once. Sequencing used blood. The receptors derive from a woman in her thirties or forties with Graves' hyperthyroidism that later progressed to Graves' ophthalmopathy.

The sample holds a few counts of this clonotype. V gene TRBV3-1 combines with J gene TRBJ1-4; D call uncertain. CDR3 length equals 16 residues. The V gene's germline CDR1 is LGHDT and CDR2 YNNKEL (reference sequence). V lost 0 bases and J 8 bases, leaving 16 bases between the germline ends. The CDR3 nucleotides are TGTGCCAGCAGCCAAGATCAGTTGTCCAACCAGGAAAAACTGTTTTTT. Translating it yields CASSQDQLSNQEKLFF.

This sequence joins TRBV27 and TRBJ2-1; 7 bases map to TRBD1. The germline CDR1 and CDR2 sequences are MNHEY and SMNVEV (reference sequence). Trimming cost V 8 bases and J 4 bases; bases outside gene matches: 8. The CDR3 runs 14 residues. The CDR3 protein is CASGWDSSYNEQFF. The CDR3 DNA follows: TGTGCCAGCGGCTGGGACAGCTCATACAATGAGCAGTTCTTC.

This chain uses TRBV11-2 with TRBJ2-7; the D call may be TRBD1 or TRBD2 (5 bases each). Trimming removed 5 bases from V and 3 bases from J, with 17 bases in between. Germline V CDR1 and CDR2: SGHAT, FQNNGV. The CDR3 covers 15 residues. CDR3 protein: CASSGTGTKYYEQYF. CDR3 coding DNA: TGTGCCAGCAGCGGAACCGGGACGAAATACTACGAGCAGTACTTC.

CDR3 residues: CASGRDAEAFF. The CDR3 DNA follows: TGTGCCAGCGGGCGCGACGCTGAAGCTTTCTTT. The chain employs TRBV6-1 and TRBJ1-1; D not certain. Trimming cost V 8 bases and J 6 bases, with 10 bases left between them. Germline V gene data show CDR1 as MNHNS and CDR2 as SASEGT. The CDR3 spans 11 residues.

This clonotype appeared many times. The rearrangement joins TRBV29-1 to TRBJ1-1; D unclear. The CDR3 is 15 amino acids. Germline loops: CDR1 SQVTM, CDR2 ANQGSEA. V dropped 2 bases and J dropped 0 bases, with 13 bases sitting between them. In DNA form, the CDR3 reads TGCAGCGTTGAACTGGCCACCTCCCTGAACACTGAAGCTTTCTTT. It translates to CSVELATSLNTEAFF.

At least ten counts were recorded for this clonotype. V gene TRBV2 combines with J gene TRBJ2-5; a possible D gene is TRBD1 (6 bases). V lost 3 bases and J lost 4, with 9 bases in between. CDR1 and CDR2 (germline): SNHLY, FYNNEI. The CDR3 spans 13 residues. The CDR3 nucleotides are TGTGCCAGCAGTGATGAAGGGGGAGAGACCCAGTACTTC. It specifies CASSDEGGETQYF.

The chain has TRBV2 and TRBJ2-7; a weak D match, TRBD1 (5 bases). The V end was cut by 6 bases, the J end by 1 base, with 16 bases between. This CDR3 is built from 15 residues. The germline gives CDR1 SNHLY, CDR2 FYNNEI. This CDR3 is CASRPGRAKSYEQYF. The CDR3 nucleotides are TGTGCCAGCAGACCAGGCAGGGCCAAATCCTACGAGCAGTACTTC.

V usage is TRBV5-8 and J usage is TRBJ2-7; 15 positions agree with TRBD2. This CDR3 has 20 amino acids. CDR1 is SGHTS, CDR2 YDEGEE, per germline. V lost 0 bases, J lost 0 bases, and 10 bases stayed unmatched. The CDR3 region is CASSLGGTSGRRKGSYEQYF. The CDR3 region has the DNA TGTGCCAGCAGCTTGGGTGGGACTAGCGGGAGGCGCAAGGGCTCCTACGAGCAGTACTTC.

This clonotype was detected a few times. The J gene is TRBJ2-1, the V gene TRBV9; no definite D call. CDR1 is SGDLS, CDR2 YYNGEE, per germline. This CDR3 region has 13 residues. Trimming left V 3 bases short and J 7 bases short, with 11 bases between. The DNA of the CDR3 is TGTGCCAGCAGCGCCCGACTGCCTAATGAGCAGTTCTTC. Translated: CASSARLPNEQFF.

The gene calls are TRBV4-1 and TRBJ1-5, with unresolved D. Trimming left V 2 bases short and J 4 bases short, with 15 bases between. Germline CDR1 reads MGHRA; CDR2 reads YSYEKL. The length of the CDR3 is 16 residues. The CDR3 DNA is TGCGCCAGCAGCCAATGGTGGGCCCTTCCTAATCAGCCCCAGCATTTT. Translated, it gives CASSQWWALPNQPQHF.

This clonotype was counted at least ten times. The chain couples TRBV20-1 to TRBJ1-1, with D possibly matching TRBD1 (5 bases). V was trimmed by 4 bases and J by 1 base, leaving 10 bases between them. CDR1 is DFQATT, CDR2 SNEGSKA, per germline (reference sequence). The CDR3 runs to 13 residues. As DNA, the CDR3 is TGCAGTGCTACCCCAGGGACGAACACTGAAGCTTTCTTT. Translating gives CSATPGTNTEAFF.

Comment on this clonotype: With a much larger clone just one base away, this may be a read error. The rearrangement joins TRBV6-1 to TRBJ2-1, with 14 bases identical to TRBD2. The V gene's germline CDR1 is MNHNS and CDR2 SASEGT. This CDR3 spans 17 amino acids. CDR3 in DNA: TGTCCCAGCAGGCTCACCGGACTAGCGGGAGGATACAATGAGCAGTTCTTC. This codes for CPSRLTGLAGGYNEQFF.

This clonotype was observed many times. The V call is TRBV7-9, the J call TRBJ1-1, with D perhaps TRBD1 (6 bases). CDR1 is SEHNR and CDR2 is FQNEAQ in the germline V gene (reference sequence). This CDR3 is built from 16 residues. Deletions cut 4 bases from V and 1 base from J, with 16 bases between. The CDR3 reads CASSSFTGKRNTEAFF. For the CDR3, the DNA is TGTGCCAGCAGCTCATTTACAGGGAAACGGAACACTGAAGCTTTCTTT. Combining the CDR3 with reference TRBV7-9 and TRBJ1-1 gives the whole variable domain DTGVSQNPRHKITKRGQNVTFRCDPISEHNRLYWYRQTLGQGPEFLTYFQNEAQLEKSRLLSDRFSAERPKGSFSTLEIQRTEQGDSAMYLCASSSFTGKRNTEAFFGQGTRLTVV.

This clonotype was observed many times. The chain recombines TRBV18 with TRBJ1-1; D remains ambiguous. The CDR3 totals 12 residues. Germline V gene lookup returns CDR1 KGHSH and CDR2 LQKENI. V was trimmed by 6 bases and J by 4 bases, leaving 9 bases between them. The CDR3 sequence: CASSLDVTEAFF. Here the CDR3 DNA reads TGTGCCAGCTCCTTGGACGTCACTGAAGCTTTCTTT.

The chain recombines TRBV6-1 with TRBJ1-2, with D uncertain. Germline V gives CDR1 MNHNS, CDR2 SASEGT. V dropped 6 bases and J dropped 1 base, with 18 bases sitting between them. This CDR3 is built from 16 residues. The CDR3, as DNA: TGTGCCAGCAGCCGGGAGAGGGTGGGTGTTAACTATGGCTACACCTTC. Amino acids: CASSRERVGVNYGYTF.